A selection of T cell receptor beta chains follows, all from one sample in a study of blood T cell repertoires in COVID-19. Profiling relied on immunoSEQ multiplex PCR, and the TCRdb table lists in-frame clones only, not all of them. The table records about 130,000 clones, roughly 80% of them present only once. Sequencing used peripheral blood. Receptor source: a woman of 80 years or more with acute or convalescent COVID-19. CDR3s include the opening cysteine and the closing phenylalanine or tryptophan. A D gene is named only where the DNA matches it firmly. The size entry is marked missing in some rows and otherwise reads once, few, many or a size class.

CDR3 protein | CDR3 DNA | D gene | J gene | V gene | clone size | CDR3 length
CASSSGTFNEKLFF | TGTGCCAGCAGCAGCGGGACTTTTAATGAAAAACTGTTTTTT | NA | TRBJ1-4 | TRBV7-2 | NA | 14
CASSFTGTQNTEAFF | TGTGCCAGCAGCTTTACCGGGACACAAAACACTGAAGCTTTCTTT | NA | TRBJ1-1 | TRBV11-2 | NA | 15
CASRDTGTDTQYF | TGTGCCAGCAGAGACACCGGCACAGATACGCAGTATTTT | NA | TRBJ2-3 | TRBV11-2 | NA | 13
CASSYPVVRGGYEQYF | TGTGCCAGCAGTTACCCCGTGGTCCGGGGGGGATACGAGCAGTACTTC | TRBD2 | TRBJ2-7 | TRBV6-6 | NA | 16
CASSWGGASGGTYNEQFF | TGTGCCAGCAGCTGGGGCGGCGCTAGCGGGGGAACCTACAATGAGCAGTTCTTC | TRBD2 | TRBJ2-1 | TRBV7-6 | once | 18
CASSSQTRGQGYGYTF | TGTGCCAGCAGCTCACAAACCAGGGGGCAGGGGTATGGCTACACCTTC | TRBD1 | TRBJ1-2 | TRBV9 | few | 16
CASSVGSTRAGELFF | TGTGCCAGCAGCGTAGGTTCCACCCGCGCCGGGGAGCTGTTTTTT | NA | TRBJ2-2 | TRBV9 | medium-sized | 15
CASSPYLTGDYGYTF | TGTGCCAGCAGCCCTTACCTTACAGGGGACTATGGCTACACCTTC | TRBD1 | TRBJ1-2 | TRBV7-2 | NA | 15
CASSSTHYEQYF | TGTGCCAGCAGCTCTACCCACTACGAGCAGTACTTC | NA | TRBJ2-7 | TRBV7-2 | NA | 12
CASSGQGTNTEAFF | TGCGCCAGCAGTGGACAGGGGACCAACACTGAAGCTTTCTTT | TRBD1 | TRBJ1-1 | TRBV10-1 | NA | 14
CAISEAGGMNTEAFF | TGTGCCATCAGTGAGGCAGGGGGGATGAACACTGAAGCTTTCTTT | TRBD1 | TRBJ1-1 | TRBV10-3 | NA | 15
CASKQGHEKLFF | TGTGCCAGCAAACAGGGGCATGAAAAACTGTTTTTT | TRBD1 | TRBJ1-4 | TRBV25-1 | NA | 12
CASSQFQGFDEKLFF | TGCGCCAGCAGCCAATTCCAGGGGTTTGATGAAAAACTGTTTTTT | NA | TRBJ1-4 | TRBV4-3 | NA | 15
CASSGGTDGYSPLHF | TGTGCCAGCAGTGGGGGCACGGACGGCTATTCACCCCTCCACTTT | NA | TRBJ1-6 | TRBV2 | NA | 15
CATRGTGDTTAGYTF | TGTGCCACCAGGGGGACAGGCGATACTACTGCTGGCTACACCTTC | TRBD1 | TRBJ1-2 | TRBV24-1 | NA | 15
CASSLETASTDTQYF | TGCGCCAGCAGCTTGGAAACAGCTAGCACAGATACGCAGTATTTT | NA | TRBJ2-3 | TRBV5-1 | NA | 15